Shown below are 25 T cell receptor beta chains from a single sample sequenced in a study of identical twins. TCRdb used MiXCR to reprocess the 5' RACE reads, holding one entry per CDR3 protein. The table shows approximately 280,000 distinct CDR3 sequences, with roughly 8.6% occurring only once. A further study also used this sample, focusing on yellow fever vaccine responses in identical twins.

Sequencing used memory (CD45RO+) T cells sorted from blood. Receptors originate from a woman aged 18-30 years in good health.

This clonotype was detected many times. The CDR3 here is CASSHPSLDPEAFF. CDR3 bases: TGCGCCAGCAGCCACCCGAGTCTTGATCCTGAAGCTTTCTTT. J is TRBJ1-1 and V is TRBV4-1; D remains ambiguous. Germline CDR1 and CDR2: MGHRA and YSYEKL. Deletions cut 3 bases from V and 6 bases from J, with 14 bases between. The CDR3 runs 14 residues.

The V call is TRBV6-4, the J call TRBJ2-1, with 7 bases aligning to TRBD2. Germline V lookup: CDR1 MRHNA, CDR2 SNTAGT. Trimming at V came to 0 bases and at J to 0 bases, leaving 2 bases not matched to a gene. The CDR3 has 16 amino acids. The CDR3 nucleotides are TGTGCCAGCAGTGACTCGGGCGGGAGCTCCTACAATGAGCAGTTCTTC. It specifies CASSDSGGSSYNEQFF.

Only a few counts were recorded for this clonotype. V is TRBV3-1 and J is TRBJ2-3, with unresolved D. The germline V gene encodes CDR1 LGHDT and CDR2 YNNKEL (reference sequence). Between the trimmed V and J ends, which lost 8 bases and 0 bases, there was a span of 12 bases. The CDR3 spans 14 residues. The CDR3 bases are TGTGCCAGCCAAAGGACGACGAGCACAGATACGCAGTATTTT. Translating gives CASQRTTSTDTQYF.

This chain uses TRBV10-3 with TRBJ2-5; 11 bases align to TRBD2. Germline CDR1 reads ENHRY; CDR2 reads SYGVKD. With 6 bases clipped from V and 1 base from J, the junction kept 4 bases outside the gene matches. The CDR3 consists of 15 residues. The CDR3 loop is CAISPGLAVQETQYF. The CDR3 DNA follows: TGTGCCATCAGCCCGGGACTAGCGGTCCAAGAGACCCAGTACTTC.

V is TRBV12-3 or TRBV12-4 and J is TRBJ2-2, with TRBD2 matching 8 bases. After removal of 9 bases from V and 8 bases from J, the junction contained 11 bases not matched to a gene. The length of the CDR3 is 14 residues. In nucleotides, the CDR3 is TGTGCCAGACTTCGCGGGACTAGTGTGGGGGAGCTGTTTTTT. Its protein product is CARLRGTSVGELFF.

This clonotype was seen at least ten times. The rearrangement uses TRBV14 and TRBJ1-1; D remains ambiguous. Trimming removed 0 bases from V and 8 bases from J, with 10 bases in between. This CDR3 region has 13 residues. Germline loops: CDR1 SGHDN, CDR2 FVKESK. The CDR3 spells CASSQDTRTEAFF. The CDR3 DNA reads TGTGCCAGCAGCCAAGATACCAGGACGGAAGCTTTCTTT.

This clonotype was counted between two and nine times. This rearrangement joins TRBV2 to TRBJ2-4; 8 nucleotides line up with TRBD1. Germline CDR1 SNHLY, CDR2 FYNNEI. The CDR3 covers 15 residues. The ends lost 0 bases at V and 8 bases at J; junction bases unmatched: 6. CDR3 sequence (DNA): TGTGCCAGCAGTGAAGCGGGGACAGGAATTGACATTCAGTACTTC. Translating it yields CASSEAGTGIDIQYF.

This clonotype has a handful of counts. J is TRBJ2-3 and V is TRBV20-1; TRBD2 matches at 9 bases. With 5 bases clipped from V and 1 base from J, the junction kept 4 bases outside the gene matches. This CDR3 is 14 amino acids long. From germline, CDR1 is DFQATT and CDR2 SNEGSKA (reference sequence). The CDR3 loop reads CSAVRTSGTDTQYF. The CDR3 nucleotides read TGCAGTGCTGTTAGGACTAGCGGCACAGATACGCAGTATTTT.

This clonotype was observed many times. V gene TRBV4-1 combines with J gene TRBJ1-6; D gene ambiguous. V lost 4 bases, J lost 0 bases, and 10 bases lay in between. Germline V lookup: CDR1 MGHRA, CDR2 YSYEKL. The CDR3 has 16 residues. The CDR3 sequence: CASSPARSSYNSPLHF. The CDR3 bases are TGCGCCAGCAGCCCAGCGAGGAGCTCCTATAATTCACCCCTCCACTTT.

This clonotype occurred a few times. This chain uses TRBV12-3 or TRBV12-4 with TRBJ1-1; TRBD1 matches 10 bases. This CDR3 is built from 16 residues. Losses at the gene ends were 5 bases for V and 7 bases for J; bases not matched to a gene: 13. The CDR3 here is CASSLGQGVFMDEAFF. The CDR3 bases are TGTGCCAGCAGTCTCGGACAGGGGGTTTTTATGGATGAAGCTTTCTTT.

This clonotype was counted many times. The chain links TRBV2 to TRBJ2-2; D could derive from TRBD1 or TRBD2 (5 bases each). V lost 4 bases, J lost 7 bases, and 10 bases lay in between. Germline-derived CDR1 and CDR2 are SNHLY and FYNNEI. There are 13 residues in the CDR3. As DNA, the CDR3 is TGTGCCAGCAGTGTAGGGACCGGCGGGGAGCTGTTTTTT. Protein product: CASSVGTGGELFF.

Many counts were recorded for this clonotype. The chain uses TRBV12-3 or TRBV12-4 and TRBJ2-7, with 8 bases identical to TRBD2. Trimming removed 6 bases from V and 0 bases from J; junction bases left unmatched: 7. The CDR3 sequence is 15 residues long. CDR3 nucleotides: TGTGCCAGCAGCAAAGGGAGCGGGAGCTCCTACGAGCAGTACTTC. Translation: CASSKGSGSSYEQYF.

The V call is TRBV6-1, the J call TRBJ2-7; 7 bases match TRBD2. The V segment lost 7 bases and the J segment 0 bases; nucleotides outside the gene matches: 3. Looked up from germline, CDR1 is MNHNS and CDR2 is SASEGT. The CDR3 runs to 13 residues. CDR3 DNA sequence: TGTGCCAGCACTAGCGGACGCTCCTACGAGCAGTACTTC. It yields the protein CASTSGRSYEQYF.

This clonotype was counted at least ten times. The chain is built from TRBV6-1 and TRBJ1-3; TRBD1 aligns across 7 bases. CDR1 is MNHNS, CDR2 SASEGT, per germline. Losses at the gene ends were 6 bases for V and 0 bases for J; bases not matched to a gene: 8. The CDR3 covers 16 residues. The chain's CDR3 is CASRGTDSLSGNTIYF. In DNA, the CDR3 is TGTGCCAGCAGGGGGACAGACAGCCTCTCTGGAAACACCATATATTTT.

This chain connects TRBV29-1 to TRBJ1-2, with 7 bases fitting TRBD1. Germline CDR1 reads SQVTM; CDR2 reads ANQGSEA. The length of the CDR3 is 11 residues. The V segment lost 7 bases and the J segment 8 bases; nucleotides outside the gene matches: 7. Here the CDR3 DNA reads TGCAGCGCGGGGACAGACTCGGGCTACACCTTC. It codes for CSAGTDSGYTF.

This clonotype has just a few counts. The chain uses TRBV20-1 and TRBJ2-7; 10 bases line up with TRBD2. This CDR3 comprises 15 residues. In germline, CDR1 is DFQATT, CDR2 SNEGSKA (reference sequence). J gave up 3 bases and V 4 bases, and 9 bases lay outside the gene matches. CDR3 sequence (DNA): TGCAGTGCTAACCGGAGACTAGCGGGTAACTACGAGCAGTACTTC. Translation: CSANRRLAGNYEQYF.

In its sample, this clonotype was seen a few times. J is TRBJ1-1 and V is TRBV19, with 7 bases fitting TRBD1. Germline V CDR1 and CDR2: LNHDA, SQIVND (reference sequence). V lost 2 bases to trimming and J lost 7 bases; unmatched junction nucleotides: 4. The CDR3 is made up of 13 amino acids. The CDR3 protein is CASSIKGAGEAFF. The DNA of the CDR3 is TGTGCCAGTAGTATAAAGGGGGCGGGTGAAGCTTTCTTT.

This clonotype was observed at least ten times. The V and J genes are TRBV6-2 or TRBV6-3 and TRBJ2-3; D is uncertain. This CDR3 has 15 amino acids. V was pared by 6 bases and J by 0 bases, with 13 bases between. Per germline, CDR1 MNHEY and CDR2 SVGEGT. The CDR3, as DNA: TGTGCCAGCAGAAGACGCGACACTAGCACAGATACGCAGTATTTT. Its translation: CASRRRDTSTDTQYF.

The table lists this clonotype with many counts. V and J are TRBV5-1 and TRBJ2-7; D unresolved. Germline CDR1 is SGHRS and CDR2 is YFSETQ. Trimming pared 3 bases from V and 0 bases from J, leaving 19 bases between. The CDR3 runs 17 residues. CDR3 in amino acids: CASSCRKGGSNSYEQYV. DNA for the CDR3: TGCGCCAGCAGCTGTAGGAAGGGTGGCAGCAACTCCTACGAGCAGTACGTC.

Turning to this clonotype: Since a much larger clone is just one base distant, this may be a read error. The chain carries TRBV6-2 or TRBV6-3 and TRBJ1-1; no firm D call. CDR3 size: 12 residues. The germline gives CDR1 MNHEY, CDR2 SVGEGT. The CDR3 reads CASSRLSTEASF. The CDR3 coding sequence is TGTGCCAGCAGCCGCTTATCGACTGAAGCTTCCTTT.

V usage is TRBV3-1 and J usage is TRBJ2-1; D is uncertain. The germline V gene encodes CDR1 LGHDT and CDR2 YNNKEL (reference sequence). The CDR3 consists of 14 residues. V lost 0 bases and J lost 4, with 7 bases in between. This CDR3 is CASSQEWDYNEQFF. The CDR3 DNA reads TGTGCCAGCAGCCAAGAATGGGATTACAATGAGCAGTTCTTC.

This clonotype was counted many times. The V and J genes are TRBV29-1 and TRBJ2-1, with D possibly TRBD2 on 6 matching bases. Germline CDR1 reads SQVTM; CDR2 reads ANQGSEA. V was cut by 6 bases and J by 7 bases, with 13 bases left in between. The CDR3 has 12 amino acids. The CDR3 DNA reads as TGCAGCGTGACTAGTGAGTGGAATGAGCAGTTCTTC. Residues: CSVTSEWNEQFF.

In this sample, this clonotype turned up a few times. The rearrangement uses TRBV20-1 and TRBJ2-6; D unresolved. This CDR3 has 14 amino acids. Germline CDR1 reads DFQATT; CDR2 reads SNEGSKA (reference sequence). The V gene lost 5 bases and the J gene lost 4 bases, with 12 bases spanning the gap. CDR3 coding DNA: TGCAGTGCTCGTTTCGTGATCGGGGCCAACGTCCTGACTTTC. It specifies CSARFVIGANVLTF.

Many counts were recorded for this clonotype. This rearrangement joins TRBV28 to TRBJ2-1; 9 bases fit TRBD1. The CDR3 extends over 16 amino acids. From germline, CDR1 is MDHEN and CDR2 SYDVKM. The J segment lost 4 bases and the V segment lost 5 bases, leaving 9 bases of the junction unmatched. The CDR3, as DNA: TGTGCCAGCAGTACCCTGACAGGGGGATCTTACAATGAGCAGTTCTTC. Its translation: CASSTLTGGSYNEQFF. Using reference TRBV28 and TRBJ2-1 for the parts outside the CDR3, the full variable domain is DVKVTQSSRYLVKRTGEKVFLECVQDMDHENMFWYRQDPGLGLRLIYFSYDVKMKEKGDIPEGYSVSREKKERFSLILESASTNQTSMYLCASSTLTGGSYNEQFFGPGTRLTVL.

The chain links TRBV28 to TRBJ2-7, with D perhaps matching TRBD1 or TRBD2 (5 bases each). This CDR3 spans 15 amino acids. Germline assignment: CDR1 MDHEN and CDR2 SYDVKM. Trimming took 6 bases from V and 0 from J, leaving 15 bases between them. CDR3 region: CASSSQGGGSYEQYF. In nucleotides, the CDR3 is TGTGCCAGCAGCTCCCAGGGCGGAGGCTCCTACGAGCAGTACTTC.